This is a list of T cell receptor beta chains from one sample in a study of cytomegalovirus exposure and HLA in healthy donors. The data were produced by immunoSEQ multiplex PCR, yet TCRdb's version contains in-frame clones alone and is incomplete. Its table records 150,000 or so clones. Input material: PBMCs. The receptor source for this set is a woman between 50 and 59 years old in good health and CMV-seronegative. CDR3s include the opening cysteine and the closing phenylalanine or tryptophan. D genes are given only for firm matches.

D gene	V gene	J gene	CDR3 DNA	CDR3 protein
-	TRBV9	TRBJ2-2	TGTGCCAGCAGCGTAGTAGGGGGAGGGCCCGGGGAGCTGTTTTTT	CASSVVGGGPGELFF
TRBD2	TRBV11-2	TRBJ2-3	TGTGCCAGCACATGGGTGGGGGGGGTACGAGATACGCAGTATTTT	CASTWVGGVRDTQYF
-	TRBV7-2	TRBJ2-1	TGTGCCAGCAGCCCTGTCGATGAGCAGTTCTTC	CASSPVDEQFF
-	TRBV27	TRBJ2-7	TGTGCCAGCAGCCCAGACCGGGCGGGCGAGCAGTACTTC	CASSPDRAGEQYF
TRBD2	TRBV25-1	TRBJ2-7	TGTGCCAGTGCCAGGGCGGGAGAAATCTACGAGCAGTACTTC	CASARAGEIYEQYF
TRBD1	TRBV4-3	TRBJ1-2	TGCGCCAGCAGCCGCGACAGGGAAGGCTACACCTTC	CASSRDREGYTF
-	TRBV9	TRBJ2-2	TGTGCCAGCAGCCCTAGAGGGGCAGGGGGGACCGGGGAGCTGTTTTTT	CASSPRGAGGTGELFF
-	TRBV4-1	TRBJ1-5	TGCGCCAGCAGCCAAGCCAGGGAGGGCCAGCCCCAGCATTTT	CASSQAREGQPQHF
TRBD1	TRBV4-2	TRBJ2-7	TGTGCCAGCAGCCAAGAGGGGGACAGCCTCTACGAGCAGTACTTC	CASSQEGDSLYEQYF
-	TRBV6-1	TRBJ1-1	TGTGCCAGCAGTGAAACGGGGGGGGAACTTGAAGCTTTCTTT	CASSETGGELEAFF
TRBD1	TRBV7-2	TRBJ1-2	TGTGCCAGCAGCTCGGGACAGGGTACGAGTGGCTACACCTTC	CASSSGQGTSGYTF
TRBD1	TRBV19	TRBJ2-7	TGTGCCAGTAGTATCGCGACAGGGTTGTACGAGCAGTACTTC	CASSIATGLYEQYF
-	TRBV6-4	TRBJ2-7	TGTGCCAGCAGTGTCCGAGATGGGGAGGAGCAGTACTTC	CASSVRDGEEQYF
-	TRBV6-6	TRBJ1-6	TGTGCCAGCATTCAGCGCTCTAGCTCCTATAATTCACCCCTCCACTTT	CASIQRSSSYNSPLHF
TRBD1	TRBV5-4	TRBJ2-7	TGTGCCAGCAGCTTGGATAGGGGGCAGGAGCAGTACTTC	CASSLDRGQEQYF
TRBD1	TRBV19	TRBJ1-1	TGTGCCAGTAGTATTGGACAGGGCGCGAACACTGAAGCTTTCTTT	CASSIGQGANTEAFF
TRBD1	TRBV15	TRBJ1-5	TGTGCCACCAGCAGAGACCCTTTCCTACTGGACAGGGCCCTCCAGCATTTT	CATSRDPFLLDRALQHF
-	TRBV7-9	TRBJ1-2	TGTGCCAGCAGCCCAGAGGGAGCGATGGGTAACTATGGCTACACCTTC	CASSPEGAMGNYGYTF
-	TRBV28	TRBJ2-5	TGTGCCAGCAGTTTTAAACAGGGAGGGGAGACCCAGTACTTC	CASSFKQGGETQYF
-	TRBV28	TRBJ2-5	TGTGCCAGCAGTTTATCAGCGATCCAAGAGACCCAGTACTTC	CASSLSAIQETQYF
-	TRBV7-3	TRBJ2-7	TGTGCCAGCAGTCCCCAGGGTTCAAGCTCCTACGAGCAGTACTTC	CASSPQGSSSYEQYF
-	TRBV29-1	TRBJ2-1	TGCAGCGTTGACCGACCCGGGACTCCGACCTACAATGAGCAGTTCTTC	CSVDRPGTPTYNEQFF
TRBD1	TRBV5-6	TRBJ2-7	TGTGCCAGCAAACAGGGGCACTCTTACGAGCAGTACTTC	CASKQGHSYEQYF
TRBD2	TRBV9	TRBJ2-2	TGTGCCAGCAGCGGATGGACTAGCATTAACACCGGGGAGCTGTTTTTT	CASSGWTSINTGELFF
TRBD1	TRBV28	TRBJ2-7	TGTGCCAGCAAACCAGGGGGCGAGTTCGAGCAGTACTTC	CASKPGGEFEQYF
TRBD1	TRBV7-3	TRBJ1-5	TGTGCCAGCACCACATTAGGGCAGGGGGCTTTGACATCTAGCAATCAGCCCCAGCATTTT	CASTTLGQGALTSSNQPQHF
-	TRBV5-6	TRBJ1-2	TGTGCCAGCAGCCCGGGGGGGTATGGCTACACCTTC	CASSPGGYGYTF
-	TRBV5-1	TRBJ2-7	TGCGCCAGCAGCCTGACAGCCTCCTACGAGCAGTACTTC	CASSLTASYEQYF
TRBD1	TRBV28	TRBJ1-2	TGTGCCAGTTCCAGTCCGGCGGGACAGGGTTTAGGTGGCTACACCTTC	CASSSPAGQGLGGYTF
TRBD2	TRBV4-1	TRBJ2-5	TGCGCCAGCAGCCAAATTCTAGCGGGGGGGCCTTTTCGAGAGACCCAGTACTTC	CASSQILAGGPFRETQYF
-	TRBV30	TRBJ2-5	TGTGCCTGGAAGCAACAGATACAAGAGACCCAGTACTTC	CAWKQQIQETQYF
-	TRBV6-5	TRBJ1-3	TGTGCCAGCACCCGGACAGTCAGCTCTGGAAACACCATATATTTT	CASTRTVSSGNTIYF
-	TRBV7-2	TRBJ2-3	TGTGCCAGCAGCTGGAAGGGGTCAGATACGCAGTATTTT	CASSWKGSDTQYF